The TCR beta chain described here comes from a study of long-term antiretroviral therapy in people with HIV. From each donor, at least one pre-ART PBMC sample and at least two post-ART PBMC samples were obtained. The V gene lost 5 bases and the J gene lost 4 bases, with 8 bases spanning the gap. Germline CDR1 is LNHDA and CDR2 is SQIVND (reference sequence). The CDR3 is 13 amino acids. For this clone: Its matching antigen is unknown.

Study findings and constraints: Information on adherence, resistance and therapy changes was unavailable.

Sequencing relied on immunoSEQ assay v3.0, run at survey level. For every sample, sequencing targeted roughly 35,000-50,000 T-cell genomes. Measured with immunoSEQ multiplex PCR; TCRdb has only the in-frame clones, and not every one. The data contain about 20,000 clones, under 90% of them singletons. The receptor was derived from a woman between 45 and 65 years old with HIV. The J gene is TRBJ2-2, the V gene TRBV19, with D hard to call. The sequenced sample was unsorted PBMCs, obtained 1.9 years after starting antiretroviral therapy. The CDR3 DNA sequence: TGTGCCAGTAGTGAAGGGCGCACCGGGGAGCTGTTTTTT. Translation: CASSEGRTGELFF.